This T cell receptor (beta chain) was documented in a study of response to subunit inactivated influenza vaccine. This clonotype was seen a few times. Its matching antigen is unknown. Findings and limits, study-wide: Few new T cells, the authors suggested, are recruited by each seasonal influenza vaccination.

CDR3 size: 13 residues. Trimming removed 3 bases at V and 9 bases at J, with 12 bases between. Germline CDR1 and CDR2: KGHSH and LQKENI. A single record per CDR3 protein comes from TCRdb applying MiXCR to the RT-PCR reads. The sample consists of a few hundred thousand distinct CDR3 sequences, over 9.5% of them appearing once. This TCR was recovered from a man aged 45-65 years who received an inactivated influenza vaccine. The specimen comprised PBMCs from blood, sampled 35 to 45 days after vaccination. This chain links TRBV18 with TRBJ1-5; no definite D call. The CDR3: CASSPSPTGPQHF. Written as DNA, the CDR3 is TGTGCCAGCTCACCGAGTCCAACCGGGCCCCAGCATTTT.